Listed below are T cell receptor beta chains from one sample, sequenced in a study of T cell changes during pregnancy in multiple sclerosis. The data were produced by immunoSEQ multiplex PCR, yet TCRdb's version contains in-frame clones alone and is incomplete. This sample has roughly 59,000 clones, with approximately 93% found just once. Sequencing was performed on CD8+ T cells from peripheral blood mononuclear cells, taken in the second trimester of pregnancy. Receptor source: a female donor with multiple sclerosis, enrolled in a pregnancy study. Both conserved end residues are part of each CDR3. A D gene is named only where the DNA matches it firmly. Expanded clones get a size class; other rows say once, few or many, or leave the size out.

v_gene,len,d_gene,abundance,j_gene,CDR3nt,CDR3aa
TRBV6-1,14,NA,few,TRBJ1-1,TGTGCCAGCAGTGAAGCCTCAGGGATTGCTGAAGCTTTCTTT,CASSEASGIAEAFF
TRBV30,16,TRBD1,NA,TRBJ2-3,TGTGCCTGCTTACAGGGGGCGCGTGCGGTAGGAGATACGCAGTATTTT,CACLQGARAVGDTQYF
TRBV9,13,NA,few,TRBJ2-7,TGTGCCAGCAGCTTAGCGAGTTCGAGTGAGCAGTACTTC,CASSLASSSEQYF
TRBV9,16,NA,NA,TRBJ1-2,TGTGCCAGCAGCCCCCCAAGCGAGGTTCCAAACTATGGCTACACCTTC,CASSPPSEVPNYGYTF
TRBV11-2,13,NA,NA,TRBJ1-5,TGTGCCAGCAGCTTAGGGGCCGGACAGCCCCAGCATTTT,CASSLGAGQPQHF
TRBV6-6,11,TRBD1,NA,TRBJ1-1,TGTGCCAGCAGCCTACAGGGGGAAGCTTTCTTT,CASSLQGEAFF
TRBV28,12,NA,NA,TRBJ1-1,TGTGCCAGTAGTACAGAGAACACTGAAGCTTTCTTT,CASSTENTEAFF
TRBV7-9,13,NA,NA,TRBJ1-2,TGTGCCAGCAGCTTAGCTGGAGGGAATGGCTACACCTTC,CASSLAGGNGYTF
TRBV4-2,17,TRBD2,NA,TRBJ2-3,TGTGCCAGCAGCCCCTTGGCCAGCGGGAGAGGAACAGATACGCAGTATTTT,CASSPLASGRGTDTQYF
TRBV5-6,13,NA,NA,TRBJ2-1,TGTGCCAGCAGCTTGCCCACCTACAATGAGCAGTTCTTC,CASSLPTYNEQFF
TRBV19,12,TRBD2,NA,TRBJ2-7,TGTGCCAGTAGGGGACTAGCGAGCGAGCAGTACTTC,CASRGLASEQYF
TRBV28,14,NA,NA,TRBJ1-1,TGTGCCATAAGGGTCGGTGGTAGCGACACTGAAGCTTTCTTT,CAIRVGGSDTEAFF
TRBV5-4,14,NA,NA,TRBJ2-1,TGTGCCAGCAGCTTGACCCCCTACGACAATGAGCAGTTCTTC,CASSLTPYDNEQFF
TRBV28,14,NA,NA,TRBJ2-1,TGTGCCAGCCTAAGTCCTCGGGGGTCAAGCGAGCAGTTCTTC,CASLSPRGSSEQFF
TRBV6-5,13,NA,NA,TRBJ1-5,TGTGCCAGCAGCTTAACGGTTCATCAGCCCCAGCATTTT,CASSLTVHQPQHF
TRBV29-1,15,TRBD1,NA,TRBJ1-1,TGCAGCGTTGAGTCCCAGGGGGCTAAGAACACTGAAGCTTTCTTT,CSVESQGAKNTEAFF
TRBV27,15,TRBD1,once,TRBJ2-4,TGTGCCAGCAGTGTACAGGGGGTCGCCAAAAACATTCAGTACTTC,CASSVQGVAKNIQYF
TRBV27,13,NA,NA,TRBJ2-7,TGTGCCAGCAGTTCGGGAGCGTTCTACGAGCAGTACTTC,CASSSGAFYEQYF
TRBV27,14,NA,NA,TRBJ2-1,TGTGCCAGCAGTTTAGAAGGACTGTACAATGAGCAGTTCTTC,CASSLEGLYNEQFF
TRBV4-1,14,NA,NA,TRBJ2-5,TGCGCCAGCAGCCCCGTGGGCAGGTCAGAGACCCAGTACTTC,CASSPVGRSETQYF
TRBV29-1,13,TRBD1,NA,TRBJ2-3,TGCAGCGTCACAGGGGGAACCACAGATACGCAGTATTTT,CSVTGGTTDTQYF
TRBV6-5,15,TRBD2,NA,TRBJ2-1,TGTGCCAGCAGTACGGCGGGCGGGGGTTACAATGAGCAGTTCTTC,CASSTAGGGYNEQFF
TRBV7-9,13,TRBD1,NA,TRBJ1-1,TGTGCCAGCAGCCTCGGAACAGGGGTCGGGGCTTTCTTT,CASSLGTGVGAFF
TRBV29-1,12,NA,few,TRBJ1-1,TGCAGCGTTGAAGTGGGGGGAGCTGAAGCTTTCTTT,CSVEVGGAEAFF
TRBV7-3,16,NA,NA,TRBJ2-1,TGTGCCAGCAGCTTAAGAGTGTCTAGGGGGTACAATGAGCAGTTCTTC,CASSLRVSRGYNEQFF
TRBV9,16,TRBD2,NA,TRBJ2-1,TGTGCCAGCACCCCAGGGACTAGCGGGAGCTACAATGAGCAGTTCTTC,CASTPGTSGSYNEQFF
TRBV6-5,15,TRBD2,NA,TRBJ2-6,TGTGCCAGCCGGGGGGGCTACTCTGGGGCCAACGTCCTGACTTTC,CASRGGYSGANVLTF
TRBV4-1,14,TRBD2,once,TRBJ2-7,TGCGCCAGCAGCCAATCAAGCGGGGGCTACGAGCAGTACTTC,CASSQSSGGYEQYF
TRBV9,14,NA,NA,TRBJ2-1,TGTGCCAGCAGCGTATACGAGCGGGACAATGAGCAGTTCTTC,CASSVYERDNEQFF
TRBV7-8,17,TRBD2,NA,TRBJ2-1,TGTGCCAGCAGCTTAGCGCCGTACGGGGGAGGGCAGCATGAGCAGTTCTTC,CASSLAPYGGGQHEQFF
TRBV25-1,15,NA,NA,TRBJ2-2,TGTGCCAGCAGTGATGGGCAGGTGAACACCGGGGAGCTGTTTTTT,CASSDGQVNTGELFF
TRBV27,14,NA,NA,TRBJ2-1,TGTGCCAGCACGAGGCAGGGAAACTACAATGAGCAGTTCTTC,CASTRQGNYNEQFF